The 25 T cell receptor beta chains presented below share a single source sample, sequenced in a study of T cells after yellow fever vaccination. TCRdb ran MiXCR on the 5' RACE reads and lists one entry per CDR3 protein. The sample lists 200,000 to 250,000 distinct CDR3 sequences; 6.9% were seen once. The sequencing here drew on CD4+ T cells sorted from PBMCs, taken 15 days after the yellow fever booster vaccination. These receptors all stem from a man between 25 and 39 years old who received the YFV17D yellow fever vaccine.

The CDR3 sequence is CASSPDGNSYEQYF. In DNA form, the CDR3 reads TGTGCCAGCTCACCGGACGGGAACTCCTACGAGCAGTACTTC. This chain connects TRBV18 to TRBJ2-7; D might be TRBD2 (5 bases). The V end lost 3 bases, the J end lost 0 bases, and 9 bases lay between the germline ends. Germline V gene lookup returns CDR1 KGHSH and CDR2 LQKENI. The CDR3 totals 14 residues.

In its sample, this clonotype was seen a few times. For the CDR3, the DNA is TGTGCCAGCAGCTTACGCACACCTTCCTACGAGCAGTACTTC. Translated: CASSLRTPSYEQYF. The V and J genes are TRBV7-2 and TRBJ2-7; D uncertain. This CDR3 region has 14 residues. Trimming removed 2 bases at V and 1 base at J, with 9 bases between. The germline V gene encodes CDR1 SGHTA and CDR2 FQGNSA. Together with reference TRBV7-2 and TRBJ2-7, the CDR3 gives the full variable domain: GAGVSQSPSNKVTEKGKDVELRCDPISGHTALYWYRQSLGQGLEFLIYFQGNSAPDKSGLPSDRFSAERTGGSVSTLTIQRTQQEDSAVYLCASSLRTPSYEQYFGPGTRLTVT.

This clonotype was seen a few times. The chain links TRBV6-2 or TRBV6-3 to TRBJ2-1, with 7 bases that match TRBD2. Unmatched junction bases numbered 2, after V lost 0 bases and J lost 6 bases. There are 14 residues in the CDR3. The germline CDR1 and CDR2 sequences are MNHEY and SVGEGT. CDR3 bases: TGTGCCAGCAGTTACTCGGGACTAAGCAATGAGCAGTTCTTC. The encoded protein is CASSYSGLSNEQFF.

A few counts support this clonotype. V is TRBV18 and J is TRBJ1-1; tentatively, D is TRBD1 (5 bases). The V end lost 2 bases, the J end lost 1 base, and 11 bases lay between the germline ends. CDR3 length equals 15 residues. CDR1 is KGHSH and CDR2 is LQKENI in the germline V gene. The CDR3 DNA reads TGTGCCAGCTCACCATCCGGGGCCAAGAACACTGAAGCTTTCTTT. Its translation: CASSPSGAKNTEAFF.

At least ten counts were recorded for this clonotype. The chain joins TRBV5-5 to TRBJ2-5; no clear D. V shed 4 bases and J shed 4 bases, with 11 bases lying between them. There are 13 residues in the CDR3. The germline CDR1 and CDR2 sequences are SGHKS and YYEKEE (reference sequence). This CDR3 is CASSPPSAETQYF. CDR3 DNA sequence: TGTGCCAGCAGCCCCCCCTCCGCAGAGACCCAGTACTTC.

This clonotype appeared many times. V is TRBV28 and J is TRBJ1-4; TRBD1 might be the D (6 bases). Between the trimmed V and J ends, which lost 10 bases and 6 bases, there was a span of 18 bases. The length of the CDR3 is 14 residues. Germline CDR1 reads MDHEN; CDR2 reads SYDVKM. The CDR3 here is CATLRGGRDEKLFF. For the CDR3, the DNA is TGTGCCACCCTACGCGGGGGGCGAGATGAAAAACTGTTTTTT.

This clonotype was counted only a few times. The gene calls are TRBV12-3 or TRBV12-4 and TRBJ1-3, with a weak D call TRBD1 (6 bases). V shed 7 bases and J shed 4 bases, with 8 bases lying between them. This CDR3 is built from 12 residues. CDR3: CASKTGGNTIYF. Here the CDR3 DNA reads TGTGCCAGCAAAACAGGGGGAAACACCATATATTTT.

V is TRBV3-1 and J is TRBJ2-3; D is ambiguous. Trimming took 3 bases from V and 6 from J, leaving 7 bases between them. Germline V lookup: CDR1 LGHDT, CDR2 YNNKEL (reference sequence). The CDR3 length is 12 residues. In DNA, the CDR3 is TGTGCCAGCAGCCATATCTCGGATACGCAGTATTTT. The encoded protein is CASSHISDTQYF.

The rearrangement uses TRBV19 and TRBJ2-1; D is perhaps TRBD2 (6 bases). The CDR3 has 14 amino acids. Germline V gives CDR1 LNHDA, CDR2 SQIVND (reference sequence). Trimming stripped 3 bases from V and 12 bases from J, with 18 bases between. In DNA form, the CDR3 reads TGTGCCAGTAGTATTCCGGGGACTGGAAGACTGCAGTTCTTC. Encoded protein: CASSIPGTGRLQFF. The whole variable domain, filled in from reference TRBV19 and TRBJ2-1, reads DGGITQSPKYLFRKEGQNVTLSCEQNLNHDAMYWYRQDPGQGLRLIYYSQIVNDFQKGDIAEGYSVSREKKESFPLTVTSAQKNPTAFYLCASSIPGTGRLQFFGPGTRLTVL.

Regarding this clonotype: One end of the junction does not line up with germline, which may come from a read error. The rearrangement uses TRBV7-9 and TRBJ2-7; the match to TRBD1 covers 8 bases. The length of the CDR3 is 11 residues. Germline V CDR1 and CDR2: SEHNR, FQNEAQ (reference sequence). The CDR3 loop reads CASSSGTGEHF. CDR3 in DNA: TGTGCCAGCAGCTCGGGGACAGGAGAACACTTC. Together with reference TRBV7-9 and TRBJ2-7, the CDR3 gives the full variable domain: DTGVSQNPRHKITKRGQNVTFRCDPISEHNRLYWYRQTLGQGPEFLTYFQNEAQLEKSRLLSDRFSAERPKGSFSTLEIQRTEQGDSAMYLCASSSGTGEHFGPGTRLTVT.

This clonotype was picked up a small number of times. The chain employs TRBV12-3 or TRBV12-4 and TRBJ2-6; the D is unclear. This CDR3 comprises 12 residues. V was cut by 5 bases and J by 9 bases, with 8 bases left in between. The DNA of the CDR3 is TGTGCCAGCAGTCAGTTTGTCAACGTCCTGACTTTC. Its translation is CASSQFVNVLTF.

The chain carries TRBV6-5 and TRBJ2-3; 9 nucleotides align to TRBD1. The germline gives CDR1 MNHEY, CDR2 SVGAGI. The CDR3 runs to 15 residues. Trimming removed 6 bases from V and 2 bases from J; junction bases left unmatched: 6. The CDR3 here is CASSLGQGHTDTQYF. The CDR3 coding sequence is TGTGCCAGCAGCCTAGGACAGGGGCACACAGATACGCAGTATTTT.

Here the CDR3 reads CSAGTEFNQPQHF. The CDR3 DNA reads TGCAGTGCAGGGACAGAATTCAATCAGCCCCAGCATTTT. The chain couples TRBV20-1 to TRBJ1-5; 7 nucleotides agree with TRBD1. The CDR3 spans 13 residues. V lost 6 bases and J lost 3; bases outside the gene matches: 5. The V gene's germline CDR1 is DFQATT and CDR2 SNEGSKA (reference sequence).

The gene calls are TRBV25-1 and TRBJ2-2; D is undetermined. V shed 3 bases and J shed 2 bases, with 7 bases lying between them. This CDR3 region has 14 residues. Per the germline V gene, CDR1 is MGHDK and CDR2 is SYGVNS. CDR3: CASSEVGNTGELFF. CDR3 nucleotide sequence: TGTGCCAGCAGTGAGGTTGGCAACACCGGGGAGCTGTTTTTT.

The V call is TRBV5-1, the J call TRBJ2-7; 9 bases align to TRBD2. Losses at the gene ends were 0 bases for V and 1 base for J; bases not matched to a gene: 8. CDR1 and CDR2 from the germline V gene are SGHRS and YFSETQ. There are 17 residues in the CDR3. This CDR3 reads CASSLEVSGSGSYEQYF. In nucleotides, the CDR3 is TGCGCCAGCAGCTTGGAGGTTAGCGGGAGCGGTTCCTACGAGCAGTACTTC.

This clonotype has at least ten counts. J is TRBJ2-2 and V is TRBV2; D not resolved. Germline CDR1 is SNHLY and CDR2 is FYNNEI. The CDR3 sequence is 11 residues long. V was trimmed by 5 bases and J by 8 bases, leaving 6 bases between them. In nucleotides, the CDR3 is TGTGCCAGCAGTCCCCAGGGGGAGCTGTTTTTT. It specifies CASSPQGELFF.

Concerning this clonotype itself: The junction does not match germline at one end; this may be a read error. This chain connects TRBV4-3 to TRBJ1-4; no firm D call. Germline V gene data show CDR1 as LGHNA and CDR2 as YSLEER. This CDR3 has 15 residues. The CDR3 DNA reads TGCTCCAGCAGCCAGCGGCATGCAACTAATGAAAAACTGTTTTTT. This sequence encodes CSSSQRHATNEKLFF.

This clonotype turned up a few times. The V gene is TRBV7-6, the J gene TRBJ2-7; 11 nucleotides align to TRBD2. Germline CDR1 SGHVS, CDR2 FNYEAQ. The CDR3 is 15 amino acids. With 1 base clipped from V and 4 bases from J, the junction kept 3 bases outside the gene matches. DNA of the CDR3: TGTGCCAGCAGCTTAGGGGGACTAGCGGAATACGAGCAGTACTTC. It translates to CASSLGGLAEYEQYF.

V is TRBV19 and J is TRBJ2-6; D remains unclear. V was shortened by 5 bases and J by 4 bases, with 9 bases between the two germline ends. This CDR3 region has 14 residues. CDR1 is LNHDA, CDR2 SQIVND, per germline (reference sequence). The CDR3 loop is CASSPQWGANVLTF. In nucleotides, the CDR3 is TGTGCCAGTAGTCCTCAGTGGGGGGCCAACGTCCTGACTTTC.

This clonotype was detected many times. The chain joins TRBV2 to TRBJ2-5, with TRBD1 identical over 7 bases. Germline CDR1 and CDR2: SNHLY and FYNNEI. CDR3 size: 12 residues. V lost 5 bases and J lost 5; bases outside the gene matches: 2. The CDR3 region is CASSLQGETQYF. In nucleotides, the CDR3 is TGTGCCAGCAGTCTACAGGGGGAGACCCAGTACTTC.

This clonotype has a handful of counts. The J gene is TRBJ1-4, the V gene TRBV7-8, with 7 bases that match TRBD1. The CDR3 length is 12 residues. Germline V gene sequence: CDR1 SGHVS, CDR2 FQNEAQ. V was pared by 7 bases and J by 10 bases, with 6 bases of the junction left unmatched. The CDR3 region has the DNA TGTGCCAGCACCCGGGACAGTGGAAAACTGTTTTTT. Protein: CASTRDSGKLFF.

The sample holds many counts of this clonotype. The chain joins TRBV20-1 to TRBJ1-5; 7 nucleotides align to TRBD1. Germline loops: CDR1 DFQATT, CDR2 SNEGSKA (reference sequence). The CDR3 consists of 14 residues. The V gene end was trimmed by 6 bases and the J gene end by 2 bases; junction bases not matched to a gene: 7. The CDR3 is CSAQTGNRNQPQHF. Written as DNA, the CDR3 is TGCAGTGCCCAGACAGGGAATCGCAATCAGCCCCAGCATTTT.

This clonotype was detected many times. The chain carries TRBV7-9 and TRBJ2-1; D gene ambiguous. CDR1 SEHNR and CDR2 FQNEAQ come from the germline V gene (reference sequence). The CDR3 totals 13 residues. V lost 1 base, J lost 7 bases, and 8 bases lay in between. CDR3 nucleotides: TGTGCCAGCAGCTTAGTACTGGGGAATGAGCAGTTCTTC. It encodes CASSLVLGNEQFF. The whole variable domain, remainder taken from reference TRBV7-9 and TRBJ2-1, is DTGVSQNPRHKITKRGQNVTFRCDPISEHNRLYWYRQTLGQGPEFLTYFQNEAQLEKSRLLSDRFSAERPKGSFSTLEIQRTEQGDSAMYLCASSLVLGNEQFFGPGTRLTVL.

This clonotype was seen a handful of times. The chain joins TRBV24-1 to TRBJ2-1, with TRBD2 matching over 10 bases. After removal of 3 bases from V and 2 bases from J, the junction contained 3 bases not matched to a gene. In germline, CDR1 is KGHDR, CDR2 SFDVKD. The CDR3 runs to 16 residues. The CDR3 DNA is TGTGCCACCAGTGATAAGGGACTAGCGCCCTACAATGAGCAGTTCTTC. Its protein is CATSDKGLAPYNEQFF.

At least ten counts were recorded for this clonotype. The rearrangement joins TRBV18 to TRBJ2-1; TRBD2 matches 9 bases. CDR1 and CDR2 (germline): KGHSH, LQKENI. The CDR3 length is 16 residues. Unmatched junction bases numbered 7, after V lost 4 bases and J lost 3 bases. In DNA form, the CDR3 reads TGTGCCAGCTCACTGAGACTAGCGGCCAGCTACAATGAGCAGTTCTTC. Its translation is CASSLRLAASYNEQFF.